The 3 T cell receptor beta chains below were found in one sample sequenced in a study of T cells in women clearing cervical HPV infection. The assay was immunoSEQ multiplex PCR, and TCRdb's table has in-frame clones only and misses some. The sample table includes tens of thousands of clones. The sequencing sample was made of blood buffy coat. All receptors derive from a woman between 18 and 70 years old with a cervical HPV16 infection that either progressed to CIN3+ or cleared (not recorded which).

About this clone itself: The read stops 3 residues short of the end of the CDR3; the missing end is completed from the germline J gene. The V and J genes are TRBV11-2 and TRBJ2-2; a possible D gene is TRBD2 (7 bases). V was pared by 1 base and J by 6 bases, with 9 bases between. Germline V gives CDR1 SGHAT, CDR2 FQNNGV. The CDR3 spans 14 residues. The CDR3: CASSLGGGPGELFF. The CDR3 DNA, read in part, is TGTGCCAGCAGCTTAGGGGGGGGCCCCGGGGAG.

Of note for this clone: The CDR3 end lies 3 residues beyond the end of the read and is filled in from the germline J gene. The V call is TRBV20-1, the J call TRBJ1-6; 10 bases agree with TRBD1. Germline CDR1 DFQATT, CDR2 SNEGSKA (reference sequence). The CDR3 covers 14 residues. Losses at the gene ends were 5 bases for V and 10 bases for J; bases not matched to a gene: 8. The CDR3 here is CSAPRTGGISPLHF. CDR3 DNA, as far as it was read: TGCAGTGCTCCACGGACAGGGGGTATCTCACCC.

Points on this clone: The sequence runs out 3 residues before the end of the CDR3; the remainder is reconstructed from the germline J gene. This rearrangement joins TRBV29-1 to TRBJ2-7, with D tentatively TRBD2 (5 bases). Germline-derived CDR1 and CDR2 are SQVTM and ANQGSEA. The CDR3 runs to 12 residues. V was clipped by 3 bases and J by 3 bases, with 9 bases between them. CDR3 bases read: TGCAGCGTTGAGGAGGCAGGCTACGAG. Its translation is CSVEEAGYE. The entire CDR3 is CSVEEAGYEQYF.